This is a list of T cell receptor beta chains from one sample in a study of radiotherapy plus CTLA-4 blockade in lung cancer. Measured with immunoSEQ multiplex PCR; TCRdb has only the in-frame clones, and not every one. The sample has about 86,000 clones, about four fifths seen once. Sequenced here: peripheral blood, sampled from a patient treated with radiotherapy plus ipilimumab. The receptors shown here come from a human donor with non-small cell lung cancer who had stable disease on radiotherapy plus ipilimumab. Each CDR3 is given with its conserved first and last residue. D genes are given only for firm matches. Where a row states a size, it is once, few, many or the class of an expanded clone; other rows omit it.

>TRBV7-8|NA|TRBJ1-2|NA
TGTGCCAGCAGCCCAGAAACCAGTTACTATGGCTACACCTTC
CASSPETSYYGYTF
>TRBV29-1|NA|TRBJ1-2|NA
TGCAGCGTGAGGGGCGGGGAGAGGGGGTATGGCTACACCTTC
CSVRGGERGYGYTF
>TRBV18|NA|TRBJ2-3|NA
TGTGCCAGCTCAAAAGAAACCTCAGATACGCAGTATTTT
CASSKETSDTQYF
>TRBV4-1|NA|TRBJ2-5|NA
TGCGCCAGCAGCCCAGGGGGCCTAGCGGGGCCGAGGGGGGAGACCCAGTACTTC
CASSPGGLAGPRGETQYF
>TRBV4-1|TRBD2|TRBJ2-5|NA
TGCGCCAGCAGCCATGCCCCGGGGGGGGGCGGGGAGACCCAGTACTTC
CASSHAPGGGGETQYF
>TRBV25-1|TRBD2|TRBJ2-1|NA
TGTGCCAGCAGTGAAAGGAAACGTAGCGGGAGGCCTTTTGAGCAGTTCTTC
CASSERKRSGRPFEQFF
>TRBV25-1|TRBD1|TRBJ1-2|NA
TGTGCCAGCAGTGAGGTAGGCGACAGGGGCTATGGCTACACCTTC
CASSEVGDRGYGYTF
>TRBV28|NA|TRBJ1-3|few
TGTGCCAGCAGTACCGTTGGAAACACCATATATTTT
CASSTVGNTIYF
>TRBV2|NA|TRBJ2-5|NA
TGTGCCAGCAGCGGAGGGCTCTCGGGATACCAGTACTTC
CASSGGLSGYQYF
>TRBV27|NA|TRBJ1-1|NA
TGTGCCAGCAGTCCCCTCCTTTTACAAGGATCCACTGAAGCTTTCTTT
CASSPLLLQGSTEAFF
>TRBV5-1|NA|TRBJ1-3|medium-sized
TGCGCCAGCAGCTCAGGTAGCGGGCGGGGGAATCCTGGAAACACCATATATTTT
CASSSGSGRGNPGNTIYF
>TRBV27|TRBD2|TRBJ2-7|NA
TGTGCCAGCACCCTCGCCGGGACTAGCGACGAGCAGTACTTC
CASTLAGTSDEQYF
>TRBV6-6|NA|TRBJ1-4|NA
TGTGCCAGCAGTAAAAGGACGGAGCTAACTAATGAAAAACTGTTTTTT
CASSKRTELTNEKLFF
>TRBV2|NA|TRBJ2-5|NA
TGTGCCAGCAGCCGGACGGGGGAGACCCAGTACTTC
CASSRTGETQYF
>TRBV10-1|NA|TRBJ2-7|few
TGCGCCAGCAGTGAGTATGGGACGGCCTACGAGCAGTACTTC
CASSEYGTAYEQYF
>TRBV7-9|NA|TRBJ2-2|NA
TGTGCCAGCAGCACCTCGGGGAGGCGCGCCACCGGGGAGCTGTTTTTT
CASSTSGRRATGELFF
>TRBV27|TRBD1|TRBJ1-2|NA
TGTGCCAGCAGTTCAAGGGACAGCTATGGCTACACCTTC
CASSSRDSYGYTF
>TRBV7-6|NA|TRBJ1-5|NA
TGTGCCAGCAGCTTGGGGACTCGAGTTAGCAATCAGCCCCAGCATTTT
CASSLGTRVSNQPQHF
>TRBV18|NA|TRBJ2-7|few
TGTGCCAGCTCACAGGGCCCACACTACGAGCAGTACTTC
CASSQGPHYEQYF
>TRBV18|TRBD1|TRBJ2-2|NA
TGTGCCAGCTCACCTCCGGGACAGAGAACCGGGGAGCTGTTTTTT
CASSPPGQRTGELFF
>TRBV9|TRBD1|TRBJ1-6|once
TGTGCCAGCAGCGCCCGGACAGGCAATAATTCACCCCTCCACTTT
CASSARTGNNSPLHF
>TRBV7-2|TRBD2|TRBJ2-2|NA
TGTGCCAGCAGCTTAGACTTACTCGGGACTAGCGGGCTCGGGGAGCTGTTTTTT
CASSLDLLGTSGLGELFF
>TRBV2|NA|TRBJ2-3|NA
TGTGCCAGCAGCCGGGGAGGGGGGACAGATACGCAGTATTTT
CASSRGGGTDTQYF
>TRBV4-1|NA|TRBJ2-7|few
TGCGCCAGCAGCGTCGATGGGAAGCAGTACTTC
CASSVDGKQYF
>TRBV7-9|TRBD2|TRBJ2-1|NA
TGTGCCAGCAGCAAACTAGCGGGAGATTACAATGAGCAGTTCTTC
CASSKLAGDYNEQFF
>TRBV7-9|NA|TRBJ1-2|NA
TGTGCCAGCAGCTTATCGTTGGGTGCAGGAGATGGCTACACCTTC
CASSLSLGAGDGYTF
>TRBV5-1|NA|TRBJ2-3|NA
TGCGCCAGCAGCTTGGCCGCCGGGGTAGATACGCAGTATTTT
CASSLAAGVDTQYF
>TRBV11-2|TRBD1|TRBJ2-7|NA
TGTGCCAGCAGTTACCGACAGGGATCATTCTACGAGCAGTACTTC
CASSYRQGSFYEQYF
>TRBV30|NA|TRBJ1-5|once
TGTGCCTGGAGTGTATCTATAAATAGCAATCAGCCCCAGCATTTT
CAWSVSINSNQPQHF
>TRBV5-1|NA|TRBJ2-7|NA
TGCGCCAGCAGCTTGAGGGCAGGGGTGACCTACGAGCAGTACTTC
CASSLRAGVTYEQYF
>TRBV2|NA|TRBJ1-5|NA
TGTGCCAGCAGCCAACGAGGGGACGGGGATCAGCCCCAGCATTTT
CASSQRGDGDQPQHF
>TRBV25-1|NA|TRBJ1-3|NA
TGTGCCAGCAGCCTCACAGGCTCTGGAAACACCATATATTTT
CASSLTGSGNTIYF
>TRBV23-1|TRBD1|TRBJ1-2|NA
TGCGCCAGCAGTCAAATGGCGGACAGGGGAATCTATGGCTACACCTTC
CASSQMADRGIYGYTF
>TRBV27|TRBD2|TRBJ2-3|NA
TGTGCCAGCAGTACTGACCTAGCGGGGGTGAGCACAGATACGCAGTATTTT
CASSTDLAGVSTDTQYF
>TRBV7-9|NA|TRBJ1-5|NA
TGTGCCAGCAGCCGAGGGACATCGAGCAATCAGCCCCAGCATTTT
CASSRGTSSNQPQHF
>TRBV18|TRBD2|TRBJ2-7|NA
TGTGCCAGCTCACCTCGGGGGGACCCCGACGAGCAGTACTTC
CASSPRGDPDEQYF
>TRBV5-1|TRBD1|TRBJ2-7|NA
TGCGCCAGCAGCCCAGGGACAGGGAGCTACGAGCAGTACTTC
CASSPGTGSYEQYF
>TRBV9|NA|TRBJ1-6|NA
TGTGCCAGCAGCGTAGAGGAGGGGAGGTACTCACCCCTCCACTTT
CASSVEEGRYSPLHF
>TRBV28|TRBD2|TRBJ2-7|NA
TGTGCCAGCAAGGTTGGTTTGGCTAGCGGGAGGGCCACCTACGAGCAGTACTTC
CASKVGLASGRATYEQYF
>TRBV7-9|TRBD1|TRBJ2-1|NA
TGTGCCAGCAGCAATGAAGGGACAGGGGGCATTGGCTCCTACAATGAGCAGTTCTTC
CASSNEGTGGIGSYNEQFF
>TRBV6-9|NA|TRBJ1-2|NA
TGTGCCAGCAGTGACGGGATGCCTAACTATGGCTACACCTTC
CASSDGMPNYGYTF
>TRBV7-9|NA|TRBJ2-3|NA
TGTGCCAGCAGCTTAGCGGGAAACACAGATACGCAGTATTTT
CASSLAGNTDTQYF
>TRBV4-2|TRBD2|TRBJ2-1|once
TGTGCCAGCAGCCTCAGGGCTAGCGGGACGTATGAGCAGTTCTTC
CASSLRASGTYEQFF
>TRBV11-2|TRBD1|TRBJ1-2|NA
TGTGCCAGCAGTCACCCGGGACAGGGCATCCATTATGGCTACACCTTC
CASSHPGQGIHYGYTF
>TRBV7-8|NA|TRBJ2-1|NA
TGTGCCAGCAGCTTAGCGCAGGACACCCGGGTGAGGGTGAATGAGCAGTTCTTC
CASSLAQDTRVRVNEQFF
>TRBV28|TRBD1|TRBJ2-1|NA
TGTGCCAGTCGCTTATCCCGCTCAGGGGGCATCTACAATGAGCAGTTCTTC
CASRLSRSGGIYNEQFF